This T cell receptor (beta chain) originates from a study of shared clonotypes between healthy human individuals. Study details: Researchers drew samples from two women and a few men aged 18 to 49. Notes on the study in general: Shared across several donors were about 4.6% of the naive CD4 clonotypes.

Libraries were prepared by immunoSEQ multiplex PCR; TCRdb keeps only in-frame clonotypes and omits some of them. The sample has some 2,400,000 clones, 90% to 97% seen once; the top ten hold 0.1% to 0.15%. Of note for this clone: Its antigen remains unknown. The same CDR3 arises from other DNA sequences in this sample as well.

It was into CD45RA+ naive and CD45RA-negative memory subsets that the CD4+ cells were split. What was sequenced was naive CD4+ T cells sorted from blood. Subset reported: CD45RA+ positively selected. This TCR was recovered from a man aged 18 to 30 in good health.

The CDR3 reads CASSLDGGNTGELFF. The DNA of the CDR3 is TGCGCCAGCAGCTTGGACGGGGGTAACACCGGGGAGCTGTTTTTT. This chain joins TRBV5-1 and TRBJ2-2; tentative D call: TRBD2 (6 bases). Germline lookup yields CDR1 SGHRS and CDR2 YFSETQ. The CDR3 is 15 amino acids. V lost 0 bases, J lost 2 bases, and 8 bases lay in between.